This T cell receptor beta chain was documented in a study of blood T cell repertoires in COVID-19. On the study more broadly: The study drew acute and convalescent COVID-19 samples from the United States, Italy and Spain. T cells, B-cell-depleted T cells, or PBMCs provided the cDNA or gDNA that served as material.

The V end lost 5 bases, the J end lost 2 bases, and 13 bases lay between the germline ends. This CDR3 comprises 14 residues. Germline lookup yields CDR1 SGHTA and CDR2 FQGNSA. While infection was still active, Seattle patients were enrolled and then followed longitudinally. Some clones are missing from TCRdb's copy, which holds only in-frame ones; the method was immunoSEQ multiplex PCR. The sample has hundreds of thousands of clones; 89% are singletons. V gene TRBV7-2 combines with J gene TRBJ2-7, with D possibly TRBD2 on 6 matching bases. Sequencing was performed on peripheral blood. The clonotype comes from a young woman with COVID-19, enrolled during active disease. In DNA, the CDR3 is TGTGCCAGCAGCACAACGGGAGCCGCCTACGAGCAGTACTTC. This sequence encodes CASSTTGAAYEQYF.